These 7 T cell receptor beta chains came from one sample sequenced in a study of cytomegalovirus exposure and HLA in healthy donors (dated by TCRdb to the late 2010s). Preparation of the library involved the immunoSEQ multiplex PCR assay. For the multiplex PCR, a mixture combining 60 forward primers for TCR Vbeta segments and 13 reverse primers for TCR Jbeta segments was used. The immuneACCESS repertoire file appears here via TCRdb, limited to in-frame rearrangements. These files lack a portion of the clones; in checked studies, under half of the deficit traces to unresolved V genes, and the cause of the others is not known. The sample records 180,000 or so clones, about four fifths of which are singletons. The ten largest account for 1.5% of the sample. Sequenced material: PBMCs. The source of these receptors is a man aged 40-49 years in good health and CMV-seronegative.

This clone was counted between two and nine times. This rearrangement joins TRBV28 to TRBJ2-7; no clear D gene. This CDR3 has 11 residues. Trimming stripped 7 bases from V and 0 bases from J, with 4 bases between. The germline gives CDR1 MDHEN, CDR2 SYDVKM. CDR3 DNA sequence: TGTGCCAGCACCCACTCCTACGAGCAGTACTTC. Protein product: CASTHSYEQYF.

The J gene is TRBJ2-1, the V gene TRBV2, with 9 bases aligning to TRBD2. The CDR3 consists of 16 residues. Germline V lookup: CDR1 SNHLY, CDR2 FYNNEI. Unmatched junction bases numbered 10, after V lost 6 bases and J lost 4 bases. The CDR3: CASRRLPSGVYNEQFF. The CDR3 region has the DNA TGTGCCAGCAGACGACTGCCTAGCGGGGTATACAATGAGCAGTTCTTC. Variable domain in full (rest from reference TRBV2 and TRBJ2-1): EPEVTQTPSHQVTQMGQEVILRCVPISNHLYFYWYRQILGQKVEFLVSFYNNEISEKSEIFDDQFSVERPDGSNFTLKIRSTKLEDSAMYFCASRRLPSGVYNEQFFGPGTRLTVL.

The chain joins TRBV5-1 to TRBJ2-7, with TRBD1 as a possible D gene (6 bases). The germline gives CDR1 SGHRS, CDR2 YFSETQ. The germline V and J ends were trimmed by 4 bases and 0 bases, with 11 bases remaining between them. CDR3 length: 14 residues. This CDR3 reads CASSLGQTSYEQYF. For the CDR3, the DNA is TGCGCCAGCAGCCTGGGACAAACCTCCTACGAGCAGTACTTC.

The chain joins TRBV27 to TRBJ1-3; possible D gene TRBD1, 5 bases. In germline, CDR1 is MNHEY, CDR2 SMNVEV (reference sequence). V lost 6 bases and J 2 bases, leaving 14 bases between the germline ends. There are 15 residues in the CDR3. The CDR3 sequence is CASRAQGNAGNTIYF. The CDR3 DNA follows: TGTGCCAGCAGGGCGCAGGGCAATGCTGGAAACACCATATATTTT.

V usage is TRBV7-3 and J usage is TRBJ2-2; the D is unclear. Trimming left V 1 base short and J 4 bases short, with 10 bases between. Germline assignment: CDR1 SGHTA and CDR2 FQGTGA. There are 15 residues in the CDR3. The CDR3 sequence is CASSLNSLSTGELFF. The CDR3 DNA reads TGTGCCAGCAGCTTAAATTCTCTTTCCACCGGGGAGCTGTTTTTT.

This chain uses TRBV5-5 with TRBJ1-2; D is perhaps TRBD1 (5 bases). From germline, CDR1 is SGHKS and CDR2 YYEKEE (reference sequence). V dropped 2 bases and J dropped 3 bases, with 8 bases sitting between them. This CDR3 region has 13 residues. In nucleotides, the CDR3 is TGTGCCAGCAGCTTTACAGGCGACTATGGCTACACCTTC. Encoded protein: CASSFTGDYGYTF. The whole variable domain, remainder taken from reference TRBV5-5 and TRBJ1-2, is DAGVTQSPTHLIKTRGQQVTLRCSPISGHKSVSWYQQVLGQGPQFIFQYYEKEERGRGNFPDRFSARQFPNYSSELNVNALLLGDSALYLCASSFTGDYGYTFGSGTRLTVV.

This sequence joins TRBV6-4 and TRBJ2-3; a possible D gene is TRBD1 (5 bases). The V gene's germline CDR1 is MRHNA and CDR2 SNTAGT. Trimming removed 0 bases from V and 1 base from J, with 5 bases in between. The CDR3 runs to 14 residues. CDR3 loop: CASSDSGGTDTQYF. The CDR3 DNA follows: TGTGCCAGCAGTGACTCAGGGGGCACAGATACGCAGTATTTT.